One T cell receptor beta chain is described in this entry. Its specificity is unknown. This CDR3 spans 15 amino acids. CDR1 is GTSNPN, CDR2 SVGIG, per germline (reference sequence). V was clipped by 3 bases and J by 13 bases, with 27 bases between them. Assay: immunoSEQ multiplex PCR; the TCRdb copy retains only in-frame clones and omits some. Of 90,000 to 110,000 clones detected, approximately 90% appear once; the ten largest clones hold around 0.73%. The source of the sample is a study of siplizumab effects on memory and regulatory T cells. Study results and caveats: Most proliferating CD4+ or CD8+ clones, roughly 80-97%, had no naive or memory assignment. Siplizumab significantly lowered the alloreactive sequences that could be traced to unstimulated CD4+ memory cells. Both greater diversity than memory cells and a major contribution to the alloresponse seemed to characterize naive T cells.

Material: Tregs sorted from blood. This sequence originates from a human donor in good health. The J gene is TRBJ2-5, the V gene TRBV30, with TRBD1 as a possible D gene (6 bases). The CDR3 reads CAWSIAGTSGSKLYF. CDR3 nucleotide sequence: TGTGCCTGGAGCATCGCCGGGACATCAGGGTCCAAGCTGTACTTC.